The clone carrying this TCR beta chain was detected ten times or more. RNA transcripts served as the template for amplifying TCR beta CDR3 regions. A set of HTBI primers served as the primers for a first-round RT-PCR of the TCR CDR3. Each CDR3 protein is one row after TCRdb ran MiXCR on the multiplex PCR reads. The table lists about 210,000 distinct CDR3 sequences, approximately 17% of them singletons. After removal of 6 bases from V and 3 bases from J, the junction contained 10 bases not matched to a gene. The V gene's germline CDR1 is DFQATT and CDR2 SNEGSKA (reference sequence). The CDR3 runs 14 residues. This sample stems from a study of T cells in Graves' hyperthyroidism and ophthalmopathy. Graves' hyperthyroidism was deemed stable given no ophthalmopathy progression within 18 months.

The TCR sequence derives from a man aged 50-59 years with Graves' hyperthyroidism. The sequencing sample was made of blood. The chain recombines TRBV20-1 with TRBJ2-7; 8 nucleotides line up with TRBD2. CDR3 residues: CSAQNAAGGYEQYF. The CDR3 nucleotides read TGCAGTGCCCAAAACGCCGCGGGAGGCTACGAGCAGTACTTC.